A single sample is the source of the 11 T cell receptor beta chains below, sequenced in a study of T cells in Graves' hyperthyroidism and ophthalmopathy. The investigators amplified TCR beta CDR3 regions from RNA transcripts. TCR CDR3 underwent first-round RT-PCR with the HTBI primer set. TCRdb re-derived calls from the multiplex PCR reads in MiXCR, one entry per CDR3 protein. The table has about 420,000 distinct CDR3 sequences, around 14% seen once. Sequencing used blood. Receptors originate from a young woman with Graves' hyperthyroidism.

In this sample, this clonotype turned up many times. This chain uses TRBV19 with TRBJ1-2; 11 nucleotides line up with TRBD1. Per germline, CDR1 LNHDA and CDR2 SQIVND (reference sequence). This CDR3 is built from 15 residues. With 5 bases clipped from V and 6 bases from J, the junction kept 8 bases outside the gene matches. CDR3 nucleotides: TGTGCCAGTAGTGTTCACGGGACAGGGGGGAATGGCTACACCTTC. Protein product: CASSVHGTGGNGYTF.

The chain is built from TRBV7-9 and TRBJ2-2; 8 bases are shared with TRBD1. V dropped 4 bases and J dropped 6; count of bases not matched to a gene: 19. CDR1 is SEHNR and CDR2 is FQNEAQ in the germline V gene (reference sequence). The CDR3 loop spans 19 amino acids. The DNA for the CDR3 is TGTGCCAGCAGCTCCCCGCCAGGGGGCCCACGGCCCAACGCCGGGGAGCTGTTTTTT. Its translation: CASSSPPGGPRPNAGELFF. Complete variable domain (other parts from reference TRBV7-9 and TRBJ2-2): DTGVSQNPRHKITKRGQNVTFRCDPISEHNRLYWYRQTLGQGPEFLTYFQNEAQLEKSRLLSDRFSAERPKGSFSTLEIQRTEQGDSAMYLCASSSPPGGPRPNAGELFFGEGSRLTVL.

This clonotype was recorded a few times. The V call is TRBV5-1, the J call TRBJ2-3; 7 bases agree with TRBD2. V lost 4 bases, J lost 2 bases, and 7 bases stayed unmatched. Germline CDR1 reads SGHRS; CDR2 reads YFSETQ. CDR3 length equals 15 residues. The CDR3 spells CASSQGLLNTDTQYF. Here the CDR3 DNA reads TGCGCCAGCAGCCAGGGACTACTAAACACAGATACGCAGTATTTT.

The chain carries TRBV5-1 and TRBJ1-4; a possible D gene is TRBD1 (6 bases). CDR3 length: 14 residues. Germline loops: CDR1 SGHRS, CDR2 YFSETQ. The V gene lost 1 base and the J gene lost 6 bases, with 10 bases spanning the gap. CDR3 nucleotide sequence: TGCGCCAGCAGCTTGAACCAGGGGTATGAAAAACTGTTTTTT. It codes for CASSLNQGYEKLFF. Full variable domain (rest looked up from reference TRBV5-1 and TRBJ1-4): KAGVTQTPRYLIKTRGQQVTLSCSPISGHRSVSWYQQTPGQGLQFLFEYFSETQRNKGNFPGRFSGRQFSNSRSEMNVSTLELGDSALYLCASSLNQGYEKLFFGSGTQLSVL.

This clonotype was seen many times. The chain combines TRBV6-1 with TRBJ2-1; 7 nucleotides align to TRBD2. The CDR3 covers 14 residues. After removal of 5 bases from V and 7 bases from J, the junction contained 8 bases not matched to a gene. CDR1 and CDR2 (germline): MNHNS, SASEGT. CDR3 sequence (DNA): TGTGCCAGCAGTTTCGGGAGGTTAAAGAATGAGCAGTTCTTC. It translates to CASSFGRLKNEQFF.

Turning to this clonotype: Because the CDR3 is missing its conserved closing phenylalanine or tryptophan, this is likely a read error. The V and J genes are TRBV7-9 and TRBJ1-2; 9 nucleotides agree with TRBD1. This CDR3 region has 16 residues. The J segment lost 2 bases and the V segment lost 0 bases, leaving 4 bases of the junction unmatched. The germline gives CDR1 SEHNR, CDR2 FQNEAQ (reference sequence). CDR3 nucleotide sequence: TGTGCCAGCAGCTTAGCAGTTGGGACAGGGAACTATGGCTACACCCTC. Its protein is CASSLAVGTGNYGYTL.

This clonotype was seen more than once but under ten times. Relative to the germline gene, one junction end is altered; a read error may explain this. The CDR3, as DNA: TGCGCCGGCAGCGAGGGCACAGATACGCAGTATTTT. Amino acids: CAGSEGTDTQYF. The J gene is TRBJ2-3, the V gene TRBV5-1; no clear D gene. The CDR3 consists of 12 residues. Per germline, CDR1 SGHRS and CDR2 YFSETQ. The full variable domain, rest sourced from reference TRBV5-1 and TRBJ2-3, is KAGVTQTPRYLIKTRGQQVTLSCSPISGHRSVSWYQQTPGQGLQFLFEYFSETQRNKGNFPGRFSGRQFSNSRSEMNVSTLELGDSALYLCAGSEGTDTQYFGPGTRLTVL.

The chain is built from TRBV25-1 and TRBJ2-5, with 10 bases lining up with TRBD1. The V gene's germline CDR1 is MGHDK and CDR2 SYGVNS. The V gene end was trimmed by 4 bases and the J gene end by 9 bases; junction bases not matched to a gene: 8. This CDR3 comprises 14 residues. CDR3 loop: CASSAGTGVEAQYF. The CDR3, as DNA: TGTGCCAGCAGTGCCGGGACAGGGGTGGAGGCCCAGTACTTC.

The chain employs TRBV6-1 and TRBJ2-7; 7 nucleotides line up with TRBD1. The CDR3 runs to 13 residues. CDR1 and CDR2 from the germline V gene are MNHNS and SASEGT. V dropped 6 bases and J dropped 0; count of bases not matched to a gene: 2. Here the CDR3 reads CASRRDSSYEQYF. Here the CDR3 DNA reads TGTGCCAGCAGAAGGGACAGCTCCTACGAGCAGTACTTC.

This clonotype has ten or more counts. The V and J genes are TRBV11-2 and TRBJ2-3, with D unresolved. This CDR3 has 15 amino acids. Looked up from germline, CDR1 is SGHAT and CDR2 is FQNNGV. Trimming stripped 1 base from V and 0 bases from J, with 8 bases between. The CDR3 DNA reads TGTGCCAGCAGCTTAGGAGTACTTAGCACAGATACGCAGTATTTT. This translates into CASSLGVLSTDTQYF.

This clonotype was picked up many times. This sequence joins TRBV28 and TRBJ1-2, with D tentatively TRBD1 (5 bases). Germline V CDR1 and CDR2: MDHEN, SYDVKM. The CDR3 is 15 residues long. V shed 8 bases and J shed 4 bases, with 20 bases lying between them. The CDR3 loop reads CASHIPGTPGYGYTF. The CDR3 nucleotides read TGTGCCAGCCACATCCCCGGGACTCCTGGCTATGGCTACACCTTC.